One sample yielded the 17 T cell receptor beta chains listed below, sequenced in a study of T cells in Graves' hyperthyroidism and ophthalmopathy. Amplified TCR beta CDR3 regions came from RNA transcripts. The TCR CDR3 first-round RT-PCR relied on the HTBI primer set. Each CDR3 protein is one row after TCRdb ran MiXCR on the multiplex PCR reads. Of 250,000 or so distinct CDR3 sequences listed, more than 14% are singletons. What was sequenced was blood. Every receptor here comes from a woman aged 40 to 49 with Graves' hyperthyroidism that later progressed to Graves' ophthalmopathy.

Comments on this clonotype: One end of the junction varies from germline; a read error may be responsible. This chain connects TRBV6-1 to TRBJ1-1; a possible D gene is TRBD1 (5 bases). The CDR3 is made up of 13 amino acids. Germline V lookup: CDR1 MNHNS, CDR2 SASEGT. CDR3 in DNA: TGTCCCAGCAGTGGGGACGGCCAAACTGAAGCTTCCTTT. Encoded protein: CPSSGDGQTEASF.

In the case of this clonotype: Given a much more abundant clone one base away, this may be a read error. This CDR3 reads CASSYYGWGTEAFF. The DNA of the CDR3 is TGTGCCAGCAGTTACTACGGTTGGGGGACTGAAGCTTTCTTT. The chain is built from TRBV6-2 or TRBV6-3 and TRBJ1-1, with TRBD1 as a possible D gene (5 bases). In germline, CDR1 is MNHEY, CDR2 SVGEGT. This CDR3 is built from 14 residues. V was pared by 1 base and J by 5 bases, with 11 bases between.

The table lists this clonotype with a count of one. The CDR3 region has the DNA TGTGCCAGCAGGGGTTCCGGGACAGGGGGTGAAAAACTGTTTTTT. It specifies CASRGSGTGGEKLFF. The rearrangement joins TRBV6-1 to TRBJ1-4, with 11 nucleotides matching TRBD1. CDR3 length equals 15 residues. The germline CDR1 and CDR2 sequences are MNHNS and SASEGT. V trimming: 6 bases; J trimming: 7 bases; junction bases outside the gene matches: 7.

The sample holds a few counts of this clonotype. The chain is built from TRBV20-1 and TRBJ1-5; no clear D gene. V shed 3 bases and J shed 6 bases, with 15 bases lying between them. This CDR3 spans 14 amino acids. Germline V gives CDR1 DFQATT, CDR2 SNEGSKA (reference sequence). CDR3 protein: CSASEGGAGQPQHF. The CDR3 DNA reads as TGCAGTGCTAGTGAGGGTGGAGCGGGTCAGCCCCAGCATTTT.

This clonotype was detected many times. Here the CDR3 reads CASSPLTGSTNSGNTIYF. As DNA, the CDR3 is TGTGCCAGCTCACCACTGACTGGAAGTACTAACTCTGGAAACACCATATATTTT. This chain uses TRBV18 with TRBJ1-3; D gene ambiguous. The V end was cut by 1 base, the J end by 0 bases, with 16 bases between. Germline CDR1 reads KGHSH; CDR2 reads LQKENI. The CDR3 runs to 18 residues.

This clonotype was detected only a few times. This chain links TRBV6-5 with TRBJ1-5, with 7 bases lining up with TRBD1. The V and J ends lost 6 bases and 7 bases, in that order; junction bases with no gene match: 9. The germline V gene has CDR1 MNHEY and CDR2 SVGAGI. This CDR3 is 14 amino acids long. The CDR3 here is CASRFSGTEQPQHF. Here the CDR3 DNA reads TGTGCCAGCAGGTTCAGTGGGACAGAACAGCCCCAGCATTTT.

This clonotype was seen at least ten times. The rearrangement uses TRBV19 and TRBJ1-5; TRBD1 might be the D (5 bases). The ends were cut back, 5 bases at V and 6 bases at J, with 20 bases in the middle. CDR1 and CDR2 from the germline V gene are LNHDA and SQIVND (reference sequence). The CDR3 has 16 amino acids. CDR3 DNA: TGTGCCAGTAGTCTCGACAATGCAGGGACCCCTCAGCCCCAGCATTTT. It encodes CASSLDNAGTPQPQHF.

This clonotype was observed at least ten times. The chain is built from TRBV24-1 and TRBJ2-2, with D perhaps TRBD1 (5 bases). V shed 6 bases and J shed 2 bases, with 15 bases lying between them. The CDR3 covers 16 residues. Per germline, CDR1 KGHDR and CDR2 SFDVKD. Written as DNA, the CDR3 is TGTGCCACCAGTACTTCCGGCGGACACAACACCGGGGAGCTGTTTTTT. This sequence encodes CATSTSGGHNTGELFF.

This clonotype was picked up many times. The chain recombines TRBV28 with TRBJ2-1; no clear D gene. Germline V CDR1 and CDR2: MDHEN, SYDVKM. The CDR3 is 11 amino acids. Trimming pared 10 bases from V and 7 bases from J, leaving 11 bases between. The CDR3: CAIRARNEQFF. As DNA, the CDR3 is TGTGCCATCCGCGCCCGGAATGAGCAGTTCTTC.

This chain links TRBV7-2 with TRBJ1-6, with a possible D match to TRBD1 (6 bases). This CDR3 has 14 residues. Germline CDR1 SGHTA, CDR2 FQGNSA. The ends were cut back, 2 bases at V and 12 bases at J, with 14 bases in the middle. As DNA, the CDR3 is TGTGCCAGCAGCTTATGGGACACCACCCAACCCCTCCACTTT. As protein: CASSLWDTTQPLHF.

As for this clonotype: One base away lies a much larger clone, so this may be a sequencing read error. The chain uses TRBV7-9 and TRBJ1-5; TRBD1 is a possible D gene (6 bases). The V gene's germline CDR1 is SEHNR and CDR2 FQNEAQ (reference sequence). The CDR3 is made up of 15 amino acids. The CDR3 region is CASSQDRFGDQPQPF. CDR3 DNA sequence: TGTGCCAGCAGCCAAGACAGGTTTGGAGACCAGCCCCAGCCTTTT.

This clonotype was seen at least ten times. The rearrangement links TRBV3-1 to TRBJ1-5; D is unclear. Germline CDR1 is LGHDT and CDR2 is YNNKEL (reference sequence). With 4 bases removed from V and 6 bases from J, the gap between germline ends came to 13 bases. This CDR3 has 14 residues. The CDR3, as DNA: TGTGCCAGCAGCCGCCTAAGGACCACTCAGCCCCAGCATTTT. Amino acids: CASSRLRTTQPQHF.

This clonotype was picked up many times. V and J are TRBV27 and TRBJ2-7; D may be TRBD1 or TRBD2 (5 bases each). This CDR3 region has 15 residues. Deletions cut 1 base from V and 3 bases from J, with 13 bases between. In germline, CDR1 is MNHEY, CDR2 SMNVEV (reference sequence). CDR3 bases: TGTGCCAGCAGTTTATGGGGGAACTTCATCTACGAGCAGTACTTC. The encoded protein is CASSLWGNFIYEQYF.

This clonotype was recorded at least ten times. The chain uses TRBV10-2 and TRBJ1-2, with 8 bases fitting TRBD1. V dropped 2 bases and J dropped 5; count of bases not matched to a gene: 10. Germline-derived CDR1 and CDR2 are WSHSY and SAAADI. This CDR3 region has 16 residues. The CDR3: CASSERTGKRGYGYTF. CDR3 bases: TGCGCCAGCAGTGAGAGGACAGGGAAGAGGGGGTATGGCTACACCTTC.

This clonotype was counted at least ten times. V and J are TRBV5-1 and TRBJ2-3; 7 bases match TRBD2. Per the germline V gene, CDR1 is SGHRS and CDR2 is YFSETQ. This CDR3 has 18 residues. With 0 bases clipped from V and 2 bases from J, the junction kept 12 bases outside the gene matches. The DNA of the CDR3 is TGCGCCAGCAGCTTGGTAGCGGGTCTTGGCGGGGCCACAGATACGCAGTATTTT. This codes for CASSLVAGLGGATDTQYF.

At least ten counts were recorded for this clonotype. The gene calls are TRBV28 and TRBJ2-2; TRBD1 aligns across 8 bases. V lost 7 bases, J lost 2 bases, and 3 bases stayed unmatched. Germline lookup yields CDR1 MDHEN and CDR2 SYDVKM. The CDR3 sequence is 14 residues long. The CDR3 is CASKGQANTGELFF. DNA for the CDR3: TGTGCCAGCAAGGGACAGGCTAACACCGGGGAGCTGTTTTTT.

This clonotype showed up many times. This chain joins TRBV20-1 and TRBJ2-7, with D possibly matching TRBD1 (6 bases). Germline-derived CDR1 and CDR2 are DFQATT and SNEGSKA (reference sequence). Trimming left V 0 bases short and J 0 bases short, with 12 bases between. CDR3 length: 15 residues. CDR3 amino acids: CSARDIGRGSYEQYF. CDR3 DNA: TGCAGTGCTAGAGATATAGGCAGGGGCTCCTACGAGCAGTACTTC.